Reported below is one TCR beta chain. This sample was included in a study of T cell responses to AZD1222 COVID-19 vaccine. V lost 1 base to trimming and J lost 5 bases; unmatched junction nucleotides: 11. The CDR3 is made up of 18 amino acids. The germline V gene has CDR1 MNHNS and CDR2 SASEGT. Clones were read by immunoSEQ multiplex PCR, and TCRdb kept only the in-frame ones, dropping some. The sample has around 47,000 clones, 80% seen once. The chain has TRBV6-1 and TRBJ2-5, with 12 bases matching TRBD2. The sequence was collected from an adult who received the MenACWY meningococcal vaccine as a control. The material sequenced was peripheral blood, taken 28 days after the second dose of the MenACWY control vaccine. The CDR3 protein is CASSEERLAGGVRETQYF. CDR3 sequence (DNA): TGTGCCAGCAGTGAAGAAAGGCTAGCGGGAGGGGTTAGGGAGACCCAGTACTTC.